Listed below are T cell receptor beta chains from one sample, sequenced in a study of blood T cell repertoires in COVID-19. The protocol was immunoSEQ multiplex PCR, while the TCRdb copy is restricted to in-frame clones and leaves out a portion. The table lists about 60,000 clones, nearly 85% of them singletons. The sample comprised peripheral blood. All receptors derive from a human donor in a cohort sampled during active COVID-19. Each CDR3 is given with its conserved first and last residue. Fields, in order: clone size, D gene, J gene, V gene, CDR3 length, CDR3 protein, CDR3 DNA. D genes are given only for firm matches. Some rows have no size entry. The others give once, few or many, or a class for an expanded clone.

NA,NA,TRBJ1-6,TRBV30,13,CAGGAEYNSPLHF,TGTGCCGGTGGGGCCGAGTATAATTCACCCCTCCACTTT
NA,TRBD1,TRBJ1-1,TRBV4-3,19,CASSRRADRGRSLNTEAFF,TGCGCCAGCAGCCGACGAGCGGACAGGGGGCGCTCTTTAAACACTGAAGCTTTCTTT
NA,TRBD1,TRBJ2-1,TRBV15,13,CATSTDRGREQFF,TGTGCCACCAGCACGGACAGGGGGAGGGAGCAGTTCTTC
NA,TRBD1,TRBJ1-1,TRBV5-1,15,CASLKGQGGNTEAFF,TGCGCCAGCTTGAAGGGACAGGGGGGAAACACTGAAGCTTTCTTT
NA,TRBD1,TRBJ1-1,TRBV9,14,CASSAGDRVSEAFF,TGTGCCAGCAGCGCAGGGGACAGGGTGAGTGAAGCTTTCTTT
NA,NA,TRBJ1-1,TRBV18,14,CASSTQRTDSEAFF,TGTGCCAGCTCAACACAGCGGACGGATAGTGAAGCTTTCTTT
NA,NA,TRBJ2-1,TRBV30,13,CAWSVLASYEQFF,TGTGCCTGGAGTGTCTTGGCTAGCTATGAGCAGTTCTTC
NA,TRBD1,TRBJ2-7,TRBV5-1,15,CASSVRDRGFYEQYF,TGCGCCAGCAGCGTCCGGGACAGGGGATTTTACGAGCAGTACTTC
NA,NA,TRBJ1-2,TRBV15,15,CATSEPLGRRGGYTF,TGTGCCACCAGCGAGCCCCTAGGGCGCAGGGGTGGCTACACCTTC
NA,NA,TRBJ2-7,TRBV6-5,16,CASSYSAGPRVYEQYF,TGTGCCAGCAGTTACTCGGCGGGGCCTAGGGTTTACGAGCAGTACTTC
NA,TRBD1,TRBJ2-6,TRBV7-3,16,CASSLGQGSGANVLTF,TGTGCCAGCAGCTTAGGACAGGGATCTGGGGCCAACGTCCTGACTTTC
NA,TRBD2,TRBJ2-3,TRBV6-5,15,CASTLSGGATDTQYF,TGTGCCAGCACCCTTAGCGGGGGGGCGACAGATACGCAGTATTTT
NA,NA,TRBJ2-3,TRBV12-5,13,CASGSLSTDTQYF,TGTGCTAGTGGTTCACTTAGCACAGATACGCAGTATTTT
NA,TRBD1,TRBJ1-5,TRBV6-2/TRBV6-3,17,CASSYYPRGTSNQPQHF,TGTGCCAGCAGTTACTACCCCAGGGGGACAAGCAATCAGCCCCAGCATTTT
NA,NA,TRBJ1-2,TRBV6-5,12,CASSDSISGYTF,TGTGCCAGCAGCGACAGCATTAGTGGCTACACCTTC
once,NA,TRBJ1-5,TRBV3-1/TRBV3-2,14,CASSQGGPNQPQHF,TGTGCCAGCAGCCAAGGGGGCCCTAATCAGCCCCAGCATTTT
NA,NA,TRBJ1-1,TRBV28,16,CASSTHPRSPDTEAFF,TGTGCCAGCAGTACGCACCCCCGATCACCGGACACTGAAGCTTTCTTT
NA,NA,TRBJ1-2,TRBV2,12,CASTGNNYGYTF,TGTGCCAGCACGGGAAATAACTATGGCTACACCTTC
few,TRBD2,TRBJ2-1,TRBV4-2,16,CASRDGLAGPSGEQFF,TGTGCCAGCAGGGACGGACTAGCGGGGCCCTCCGGTGAGCAGTTCTTC
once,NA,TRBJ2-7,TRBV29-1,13,CSVHPTGGGKQYF,TGCAGCGTTCACCCTACAGGGGGAGGGAAGCAGTACTTC
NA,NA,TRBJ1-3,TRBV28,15,CASSLSAGSGNTIYF,TGTGCCAGCAGTTTATCCGCCGGCTCTGGAAACACCATATATTTT
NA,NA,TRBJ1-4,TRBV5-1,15,CASSPRQLLMKKLFF,TGCGCCAGCAGCCCGAGACAGCTATTAATGAAAAAACTGTTTTTT
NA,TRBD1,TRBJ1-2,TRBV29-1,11,CSVHQGVGYTF,TGCAGCGTGCACCAGGGGGTCGGCTACACCTTC
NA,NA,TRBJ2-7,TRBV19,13,CASRQQGSYEQYF,TGTGCCAGTAGACAACAGGGCTCCTACGAGCAGTACTTC
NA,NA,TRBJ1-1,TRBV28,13,CAIRNRGRAKAFF,TGTGCCATCCGAAACCGGGGGAGGGCGAAGGCTTTCTTT
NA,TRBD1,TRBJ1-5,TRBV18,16,CASSPAGTGGNQPQHF,TGTGCCAGCTCACCCGCCGGGACAGGGGGCAATCAGCCCCAGCATTTT
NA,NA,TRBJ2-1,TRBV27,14,CASRPGVISDEQFF,TGTGCCAGCAGACCCGGGGTGATAAGCGATGAGCAGTTCTTC
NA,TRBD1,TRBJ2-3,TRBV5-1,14,CASSLGQAVDTQYF,TGCGCCAGCAGCCTGGGACAGGCGGTAGATACGCAGTATTTT
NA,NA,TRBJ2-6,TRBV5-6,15,CASSRRKPGANVLTF,TGTGCCAGCAGCCGGAGGAAGCCTGGGGCCAACGTCCTGACTTTC
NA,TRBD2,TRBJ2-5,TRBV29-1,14,CSVVGSGGGETQYF,TGCAGCGTTGTGGGGAGCGGGGGCGGGGAGACCCAGTACTTC
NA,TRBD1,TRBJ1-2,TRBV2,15,CASRIRDRGFGGYTF,TGTGCCAGCAGGATCCGGGACAGGGGTTTTGGTGGCTACACCTTC
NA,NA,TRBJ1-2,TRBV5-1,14,CASSLEAGDYGYTF,TGCGCCAGCAGCTTGGAGGCGGGGGACTATGGCTACACCTTC
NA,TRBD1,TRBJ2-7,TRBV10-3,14,CAISRDRGSYEQYF,TGTGCCATCAGCCGGGACAGGGGCTCCTACGAGCAGTACTTC
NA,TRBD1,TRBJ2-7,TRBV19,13,CASSIGTGAEQYF,TGTGCCAGTAGTATAGGGACAGGGGCCGAGCAGTACTTC
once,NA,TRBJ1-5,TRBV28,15,CASSEGVRSNQPQHF,TGTGCCAGCAGTGAGGGGGTTCGGAGCAATCAGCCCCAGCATTTT